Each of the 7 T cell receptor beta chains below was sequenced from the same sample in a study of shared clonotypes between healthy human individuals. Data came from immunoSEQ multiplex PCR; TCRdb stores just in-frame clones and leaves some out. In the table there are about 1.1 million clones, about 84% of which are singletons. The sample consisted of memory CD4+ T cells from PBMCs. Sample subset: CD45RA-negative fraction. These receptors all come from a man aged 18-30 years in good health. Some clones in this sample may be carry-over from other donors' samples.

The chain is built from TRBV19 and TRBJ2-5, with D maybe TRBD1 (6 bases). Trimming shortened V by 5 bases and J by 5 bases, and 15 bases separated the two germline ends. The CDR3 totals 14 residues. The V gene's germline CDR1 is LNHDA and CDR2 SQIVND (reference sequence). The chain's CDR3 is CASSLTLRGETQYF. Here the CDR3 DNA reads TGTGCCAGTAGTTTAACACTTAGGGGGGAGACCCAGTACTTC.

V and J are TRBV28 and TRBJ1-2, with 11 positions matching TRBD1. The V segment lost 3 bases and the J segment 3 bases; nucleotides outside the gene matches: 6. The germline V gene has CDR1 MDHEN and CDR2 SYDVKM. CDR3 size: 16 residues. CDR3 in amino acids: CASSLRWTGGDYGYTF. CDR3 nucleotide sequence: TGTGCCAGCAGTTTGCGTTGGACAGGGGGCGACTATGGCTACACCTTC.

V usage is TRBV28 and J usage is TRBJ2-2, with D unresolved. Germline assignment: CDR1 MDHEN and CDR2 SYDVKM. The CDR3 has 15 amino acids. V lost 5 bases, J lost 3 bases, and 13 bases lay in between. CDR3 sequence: CASSALGRDTGELFF. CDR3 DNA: TGTGCCAGCAGTGCCTTGGGTAGAGACACCGGGGAGCTGTTTTTT.

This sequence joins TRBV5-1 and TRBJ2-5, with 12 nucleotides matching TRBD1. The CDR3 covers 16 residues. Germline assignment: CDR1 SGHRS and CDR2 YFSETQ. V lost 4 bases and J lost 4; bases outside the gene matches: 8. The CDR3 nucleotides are TGCGCCAGCAGCCCCGGGACAGGGGGCGCAGGAGAGACCCAGTACTTC. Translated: CASSPGTGGAGETQYF. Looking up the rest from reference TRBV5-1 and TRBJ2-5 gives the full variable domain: KAGVTQTPRYLIKTRGQQVTLSCSPISGHRSVSWYQQTPGQGLQFLFEYFSETQRNKGNFPGRFSGRQFSNSRSEMNVSTLELGDSALYLCASSPGTGGAGETQYFGPGTRLLVL.

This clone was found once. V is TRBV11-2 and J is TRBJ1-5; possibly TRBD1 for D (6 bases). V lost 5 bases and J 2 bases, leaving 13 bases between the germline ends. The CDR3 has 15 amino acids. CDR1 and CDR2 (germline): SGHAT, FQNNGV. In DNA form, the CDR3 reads TGTGCCAGCAGCCCCATAGGGGGACGCAATCAGCCCCAGCATTTT. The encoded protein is CASSPIGGRNQPQHF. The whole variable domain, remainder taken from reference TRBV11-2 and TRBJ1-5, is EAGVAQSPRYKIIEKRQSVAFWCNPISGHATLYWYQQILGQGPKLLIQFQNNGVVDDSQLPKDRFSAERLKGVDSTLKIQPAKLEDSAVYLCASSPIGGRNQPQHFGDGTRLSIL.

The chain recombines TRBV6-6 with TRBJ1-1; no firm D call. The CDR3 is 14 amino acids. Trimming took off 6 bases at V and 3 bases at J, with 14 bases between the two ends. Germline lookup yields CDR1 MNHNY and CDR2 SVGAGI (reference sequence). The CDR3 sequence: CASRTGLRDTEAFF. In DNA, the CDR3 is TGTGCCAGCAGAACCGGGCTGAGAGACACTGAAGCTTTCTTT.

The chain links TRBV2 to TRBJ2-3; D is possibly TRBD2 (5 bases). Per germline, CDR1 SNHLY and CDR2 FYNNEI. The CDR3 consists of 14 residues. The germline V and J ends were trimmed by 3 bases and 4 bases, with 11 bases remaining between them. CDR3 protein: CASSERADADTQYF. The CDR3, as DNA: TGTGCCAGCAGTGAGAGGGCGGATGCAGATACGCAGTATTTT.